This T cell receptor (beta chain) came from a study of OX40 agonist ivuxolimab in advanced cancers. General observations from the study: Part of the nonresponder group also had normalized T-cell clonal expansion that was low. Compared with CD4+, CD8+ T cells on average had more expanded clones.

As for this clone: The antigen remains unidentified.

Profiling relied on immunoSEQ multiplex PCR, and the TCRdb table lists in-frame clones only, not all of them. The repertoire holds around 100,000 clones, approximately 95% seen once, with roughly 2.1% in the top ten. CDR3 length equals 14 residues. Trimming left V 5 bases short and J 4 bases short, with 11 bases between. Germline loops: CDR1 MGHRA, CDR2 YSYEKL. The clonotype was recovered from an adult with an advanced solid tumor such as melanoma, head and neck, liver or kidney cancer. Sequencing used CD4+ or CD8+ T cells sorted from blood, obtained in a trial of the OX40 agonist ivuxolimab. The chain has TRBV4-1 and TRBJ1-4; D gene uncertain. The CDR3 DNA reads as TGCGCCAGCAGCGCAACAGCCAATAATGAAAAACTGTTTTTT. Its translation is CASSATANNEKLFF.